This is a list of T cell receptor beta chains from one sample in a study of early T cells in non-severe SARS-CoV-2 infection. TCRdb passed the 5' RACE reads through MiXCR, listing each CDR3 protein once. The sample consists of approximately 68,000 distinct CDR3 sequences, roughly a tenth of them appearing once. This specimen was whole blood, taken at baseline. These receptors were taken from an adult who was a healthcare worker with PCR-confirmed SARS-CoV-2 infection or an uninfected control (not recorded which). Each CDR3 is given with its conserved first and last residue. D genes are given only for firm matches. A clone size is listed for some rows: how often the clone was seen (once, few, many), or a class if it is expanded.

v_call	d_call	clone_size	j_call	cdr3_nt	cdr3_aa
TRBV5-1	-	many	TRBJ1-4	TGCGCCAGCAGCTTGGCGGGTAGGGGAGACGAAAAACTGTTTTTT	CASSLAGRGDEKLFF
TRBV12-3/TRBV12-4	-	many	TRBJ1-1	TGTGCCAGCGGCCAGGGCACTGAAGCTTTCTTT	CASGQGTEAFF
TRBV10-3	TRBD1	-	TRBJ2-2	TGTGCCATCAGTGAGGAGGACAGGGTGGGCACCGGGGAGCTGTTTTTT	CAISEEDRVGTGELFF
TRBV7-9	-	few	TRBJ1-1	TGTGCCAGCAGCTTAGGTCGCGGGCCGGGAGCTTTCTTT	CASSLGRGPGAFF
TRBV2	TRBD2	-	TRBJ2-2	TGTGCCAGCGGGAGGGACACCGGGGAGCTGTTTTTT	CASGRDTGELFF
TRBV27	TRBD2	many	TRBJ2-1	TGTGCCAGCAGTTGGCCGGGGGGTGGCAATGAGCAGTTCTTC	CASSWPGGGNEQFF
TRBV5-4	-	few	TRBJ1-6	TGTGCCAGCAGCTTCGGACAGTCCTATAATTCACCCCTCCACTTT	CASSFGQSYNSPLHF
TRBV28	-	few	TRBJ2-4	TGTGCCAGCAGACCCCCCGGGGGCACGGGCATTCAGTACTTC	CASRPPGGTGIQYF
TRBV20-1	-	-	TRBJ2-1	TGCAGTGCTAAAAATTACAATGAGCAGTTCTTC	CSAKNYNEQFF
TRBV7-2	TRBD1	few	TRBJ1-2	TGTGCCAGCAGCAAAGGGCCCGGAGACAGGGATAGATGGGTCTATGGCTACACCTTC	CASSKGPGDRDRWVYGYTF
TRBV28	-	few	TRBJ2-3	TGTGCCAGCAGTGCCGGGGCATCCTATAGCACAGATACGCAGTATTTT	CASSAGASYSTDTQYF
TRBV12-3/TRBV12-4	-	many	TRBJ2-5	TGTGCCAGCCGACCCGAGGCCGAGACCCAGTACTTC	CASRPEAETQYF
TRBV20-1	-	few	TRBJ1-2	TGCAGTGCTAGAGATTCAGGGCGCCCAGGACCCTATGGCTACACCTTC	CSARDSGRPGPYGYTF
TRBV3-1	-	-	TRBJ1-1	TGTGCCAGCAGCCAAAGGCTCCCGAACACTGAAGCTTTCTTT	CASSQRLPNTEAFF
TRBV12-3/TRBV12-4	TRBD1	few	TRBJ2-2	TGTGCCAGCAGTTTAGGACAGGGGAAGGGGGAGCTGTTTTTT	CASSLGQGKGELFF
TRBV24-1	-	many	TRBJ2-2	TGTGCCACCAGTGAAGGAGACACCGGGGAGCTGTTTTTT	CATSEGDTGELFF
TRBV21-1	-	many	TRBJ2-2	TGTGCCAGCAGCAATCCGGTACCGGGAGAGTGGTCCGGGGAGCTGTTTTTT	CASSNPVPGEWSGELFF
TRBV9	-	-	TRBJ2-3	TGTGCCAGCAGCCAGGCGTTCCAGGTCACAGATACGCAGTATTTT	CASSQAFQVTDTQYF
TRBV7-3	-	-	TRBJ2-1	TGTGCCAGCAGCTTGAACCGGGACACACACCAGTTCTTC	CASSLNRDTHQFF
TRBV30	-	many	TRBJ1-2	TGTGCCTGGAGTGTAAGGGGTAATGGCTACACCTTC	CAWSVRGNGYTF
TRBV11-2	TRBD1	-	TRBJ2-5	TGTGCCAGCAGCTCACCCAGGGGGCCAAAAGAGACCCAGTACTTC	CASSSPRGPKETQYF
TRBV5-1	TRBD2	few	TRBJ2-3	TGCGCCAGCAGCCCCGGACTAGCACAAGATACGCAGTATTTT	CASSPGLAQDTQYF